The entry below describes one TCR beta chain. The antigen is unknown. This specimen belongs to a study of shared clonotypes between healthy human individuals. General study results and limits: Naive CD4 clonotypes were shared across a handful of donors at roughly 5.5%.

This table comes from immunoSEQ multiplex PCR, and its TCRdb copy is limited to in-frame clones, with some not included. The table includes fewer than 2.5 million clones, roughly 93% detected once. The sequence derives from a young man in good health. Some clones in this sample may be carry-over from other donors' samples. Sequenced input: naive CD4+ T cells from PBMCs. As for subset: CD45RA+ positively selected.

The CDR3 nucleotides read TGTGCCAGCAGCCACTGGGGGACTAGCACAGATACGCAGTATTTT. This translates into CASSHWGTSTDTQYF. The chain has TRBV7-2 and TRBJ2-3, with D perhaps matching TRBD2 (6 bases). CDR1 SGHTA and CDR2 FQGNSA come from the germline V gene. There are 15 residues in the CDR3. Deletions cut 5 bases from V and 0 bases from J, with 12 bases between.